The 22 T cell receptor beta chains given below trace back to one sample, sequenced in a study of cytomegalovirus exposure and HLA in healthy donors. Both 60 Vbeta primers and 13 Jbeta primers went into the PCR. Profiled with immunoSEQ multiplex PCR; TCRdb holds only in-frame clones, not every one. The table lists over 80,000 clones, 82% of them singletons. Sequencing used PBMCs. Receptors were obtained from a man aged 50-59 years in good health and CMV-seronegative.

This clone was recorded a few times. The V and J genes are TRBV2 and TRBJ2-5, with D tentatively TRBD2 (5 bases). Germline V gene sequence: CDR1 SNHLY, CDR2 FYNNEI. The CDR3 has 14 amino acids. Trimming stripped 6 bases from V and 2 bases from J, with 13 bases between. The CDR3 is CASSQRRTQETQYF. As DNA, the CDR3 is TGTGCCAGCAGCCAACGGAGGACGCAAGAGACCCAGTACTTC. The full variable domain, completed using reference TRBV2 and TRBJ2-5, is EPEVTQTPSHQVTQMGQEVILRCVPISNHLYFYWYRQILGQKVEFLVSFYNNEISEKSEIFDDQFSVERPDGSNFTLKIRSTKLEDSAMYFCASSQRRTQETQYFGPGTRLLVL.

V usage is TRBV5-1 and J usage is TRBJ1-4; tentative D call: TRBD1 (6 bases). Germline CDR1 reads SGHRS; CDR2 reads YFSETQ. V was clipped by 2 bases and J by 3 bases, with 11 bases between them. This CDR3 spans 15 amino acids. The CDR3 region is CASSLNRAANEKLFF. The CDR3 DNA reads TGCGCCAGCAGCTTAAACAGGGCGGCTAATGAAAAACTGTTTTTT.

The chain employs TRBV5-1 and TRBJ1-4, with 9 bases matching TRBD1. CDR3 length: 14 amino acids. Losses at the gene ends were 4 bases for V and 8 bases for J; bases not matched to a gene: 6. In germline, CDR1 is SGHRS, CDR2 YFSETQ. In DNA form, the CDR3 reads TGCGCCAGCAGCCCAAGGACAGGGGCCGAAAAACTGTTTTTT. It yields the protein CASSPRTGAEKLFF.

The rearrangement links TRBV11-2 to TRBJ1-1; D may be TRBD1 (6 bases). Germline CDR1 reads SGHAT; CDR2 reads FQNNGV. The ends were cut back, 2 bases at V and 0 bases at J, with 10 bases in the middle. This CDR3 comprises 15 residues. CDR3 nucleotides: TGTGCCAGCAGCTTACATCAGGGGATGAACACTGAAGCTTTCTTT. Translation: CASSLHQGMNTEAFF.

The chain employs TRBV7-9 and TRBJ2-1; 9 positions match TRBD2. The CDR3 extends over 18 amino acids. The J segment lost 8 bases and the V segment lost 5 bases, leaving 19 bases of the junction unmatched. Germline values: CDR1 SEHNR, CDR2 FQNEAQ (reference sequence). In DNA form, the CDR3 reads TGTGCCAGCAGCCTACGTCTCAGATTAGCGGGAGATGGGTATGAGCAGTTCTTC. Translation gives CASSLRLRLAGDGYEQFF. The variable domain in full, with the rest retrieved from reference TRBV7-9 and TRBJ2-1, is DTGVSQNPRHKITKRGQNVTFRCDPISEHNRLYWYRQTLGQGPEFLTYFQNEAQLEKSRLLSDRFSAERPKGSFSTLEIQRTEQGDSAMYLCASSLRLRLAGDGYEQFFGPGTRLTVL.

This clone was detected a few times. The J gene is TRBJ2-1, the V gene TRBV11-2, with no clear D. This CDR3 is built from 13 residues. Per the germline V gene, CDR1 is SGHAT and CDR2 is FQNNGV. V was clipped by 1 base and J by 5 bases, with 6 bases between them. The CDR3 spells CASSLGPHNEQFF. CDR3 sequence (DNA): TGTGCCAGCAGCTTAGGGCCGCACAATGAGCAGTTCTTC.

This chain links TRBV7-3 with TRBJ1-2; D gene unclear. V was cut by 4 bases and J by 8 bases, with 17 bases left in between. CDR3 length: 14 residues. From germline, CDR1 is SGHTA and CDR2 FQGTGA. This CDR3 is CASSSWTSGNGYTF. As DNA, the CDR3 is TGTGCCAGCAGCTCCTGGACTTCCGGGAACGGCTACACCTTC.

CDR3 nucleotides: TGTGCCAGCAAGGATTCGATCCGGCGGTACGAGCAGTACTTC. Protein sequence: CASKDSIRRYEQYF. This chain uses TRBV2 with TRBJ2-7; D is undetermined. The germline gives CDR1 SNHLY, CDR2 FYNNEI. V dropped 7 bases and J dropped 4 bases, with 17 bases sitting between them. The CDR3 consists of 14 residues. Full variable domain (rest looked up from reference TRBV2 and TRBJ2-7): EPEVTQTPSHQVTQMGQEVILRCVPISNHLYFYWYRQILGQKVEFLVSFYNNEISEKSEIFDDQFSVERPDGSNFTLKIRSTKLEDSAMYFCASKDSIRRYEQYFGPGTRLTVT.

V gene TRBV7-2 combines with J gene TRBJ2-2; TRBD2 might be the D (6 bases). This CDR3 region has 16 residues. Germline CDR1 SGHTA, CDR2 FQGNSA. V was trimmed by 5 bases and J by 8 bases, leaving 21 bases between them. For the CDR3, the DNA is TGTGCCAGCAGCCGCGGTCAGGGATCCGGGAGTGGGGAGCTGTTTTTT. Amino acids: CASSRGQGSGSGELFF. The full variable domain, completed using reference TRBV7-2 and TRBJ2-2, is GAGVSQSPSNKVTEKGKDVELRCDPISGHTALYWYRQSLGQGLEFLIYFQGNSAPDKSGLPSDRFSAERTGGSVSTLTIQRTQQEDSAVYLCASSRGQGSGSGELFFGEGSRLTVL.

This sequence joins TRBV19 and TRBJ2-3; 12 bases fit TRBD2. Germline assignment: CDR1 LNHDA and CDR2 SQIVND (reference sequence). V was pared by 7 bases and J by 5 bases, with 10 bases of the junction left unmatched. The CDR3 is made up of 16 amino acids. CDR3 region: CASKTGLAGRVDTQYF. The CDR3 bases are TGTGCCAGTAAAACCGGACTAGCGGGACGAGTAGATACGCAGTATTTT.

The genes are TRBV10-3 and TRBJ1-3; 7 bases are shared with TRBD1. This CDR3 spans 14 amino acids. With 11 bases clipped from V and 0 bases from J, the junction kept 7 bases outside the gene matches. Germline CDR1 is ENHRY and CDR2 is SYGVKD. The DNA of the CDR3 is TGTGCCGGACGTGGACAGGACTCTGGAAACACCATATATTTT. Protein product: CAGRGQDSGNTIYF.

The chain couples TRBV5-1 to TRBJ2-3, with 8 nucleotides matching TRBD1. The germline V gene has CDR1 SGHRS and CDR2 YFSETQ. This CDR3 contains 21 residues. The V gene end was trimmed by 0 bases and the J gene end by 4 bases; junction bases not matched to a gene: 22. The chain's CDR3 is CASSLGSGRGQDSRWADTQYF. The CDR3, as DNA: TGCGCCAGCAGCTTGGGGTCGGGCAGGGGACAGGACTCCCGGTGGGCAGATACGCAGTATTTT. Filled out from reference TRBV5-1 and TRBJ2-3, the complete variable domain reads KAGVTQTPRYLIKTRGQQVTLSCSPISGHRSVSWYQQTPGQGLQFLFEYFSETQRNKGNFPGRFSGRQFSNSRSEMNVSTLELGDSALYLCASSLGSGRGQDSRWADTQYFGPGTRLTVL.

The J gene is TRBJ2-3, the V gene TRBV11-2; maybe TRBD2 (5 bases). Trimming left V 5 bases short and J 0 bases short, with 6 bases between. Germline V gives CDR1 SGHAT, CDR2 FQNNGV. CDR3 size: 13 residues. As DNA, the CDR3 is TGTGCCAGCAGCCCGGGGAGCACAGATACGCAGTATTTT. This codes for CASSPGSTDTQYF.

The chain combines TRBV4-1 with TRBJ2-3; 8 bases are a match to TRBD2. With 1 base clipped from V and 2 bases from J, the junction kept 5 bases outside the gene matches. Germline V gene data show CDR1 as MGHRA and CDR2 as YSYEKL. This CDR3 is built from 16 residues. The CDR3 protein is CASSQVRAGATDTQYF. CDR3 coding DNA: TGCGCCAGCAGCCAAGTGAGAGCGGGGGCCACAGATACGCAGTATTTT.

CDR3 nucleotide sequence: TGTGCCAGCAGACCGGGACTTACTAGCACAGATACGCAGTATTTT. Protein: CASRPGLTSTDTQYF. V usage is TRBV6-4 and J usage is TRBJ2-3; a weak D match, TRBD2 (6 bases). The length of the CDR3 is 15 residues. Germline values: CDR1 MRHNA, CDR2 SNTAGT. The V end was cut by 6 bases, the J end by 0 bases, with 13 bases between.

This rearrangement joins TRBV5-6 to TRBJ2-2; D possibly corresponds to TRBD2 (6 bases). The CDR3 is 18 residues long. The germline CDR1 and CDR2 sequences are SGHDT and YYEEEE. Trimming took 0 bases from V and 4 from J, leaving 19 bases between them. Here the CDR3 DNA reads TGTGCCAGCAGCTTGGTACCCCCGGGGGACGGTATCACCGGGGAGCTGTTTTTT. Its protein is CASSLVPPGDGITGELFF. The complete variable domain, with remaining parts taken from reference TRBV5-6 and TRBJ2-2, reads DAGVTQSPTHLIKTRGQQVTLRCSPKSGHDTVSWYQQALGQGPQFIFQYYEEEERQRGNFPDRFSGHQFPNYSSELNVNALLLGDSALYLCASSLVPPGDGITGELFFGEGSRLTVL.

The rearrangement links TRBV14 to TRBJ1-2; 8 nucleotides line up with TRBD1. J lost 4 bases, V lost 3 bases, and 10 bases had no gene match. Germline V gene data show CDR1 as SGHDN and CDR2 as FVKESK. The CDR3 spans 16 residues. The CDR3 sequence is CASSQGQAKYSYGYTF. The DNA for the CDR3 is TGTGCCAGCAGCCAGGGACAGGCCAAATATTCCTATGGCTACACCTTC.

The V and J genes are TRBV7-3 and TRBJ2-3; 12 nucleotides agree with TRBD2. The CDR3 contains 14 residues. The germline CDR1 and CDR2 sequences are SGHTA and FQGTGA. V dropped 5 bases and J dropped 6; count of bases not matched to a gene: 3. The CDR3 sequence is CASSRLAGVDTQYF. CDR3 nucleotides: TGTGCCAGCAGCCGACTAGCGGGAGTGGATACGCAGTATTTT.

This chain uses TRBV7-9 with TRBJ2-3; D ambiguous. This CDR3 is built from 13 residues. Trimming cost V 1 base and J 3 bases, with 5 bases left between them. The V gene's germline CDR1 is SEHNR and CDR2 FQNEAQ (reference sequence). CDR3: CASSLVQTDTQYF. CDR3 sequence (DNA): TGTGCCAGCAGCTTAGTGCAGACAGATACGCAGTATTTT.

This chain joins TRBV4-2 and TRBJ2-1; TRBD2 aligns across 14 bases. V shed 8 bases and J 1 base; nucleotides not matched to a gene: 13. Germline CDR1 is LGHNA and CDR2 is YNFKEQ. This CDR3 is 19 amino acids long. The CDR3 coding sequence is TGTGCCAGCGGCCTGACCGGGACTAGCGGGGGAGGGTCCTACAATGAGCAGTTCTTC. It yields the protein CASGLTGTSGGGSYNEQFF.

The chain is built from TRBV9 and TRBJ1-1; 9 bases line up with TRBD1. This CDR3 has 15 residues. The J segment lost 3 bases and the V segment lost 3 bases, leaving 6 bases of the junction unmatched. Germline CDR1 SGDLS, CDR2 YYNGEE. CDR3 DNA: TGTGCCAGCAGCGACCAGACAGGGGGAGACACTGAAGCTTTCTTT. It encodes CASSDQTGGDTEAFF.

V gene TRBV27 combines with J gene TRBJ1-1; 7 nucleotides align to TRBD1. V lost 8 bases and J lost 3; bases outside the gene matches: 15. This CDR3 is 16 amino acids long. Germline V gene data show CDR1 as MNHEY and CDR2 as SMNVEV (reference sequence). The CDR3 nucleotides read TGTGCCAGCTCAATGAAAACGACAGGGCTGGACACTGAAGCTTTCTTT. Its protein product is CASSMKTTGLDTEAFF.